These T cell receptor beta chains were read from a single sample in a study of blood T cells in healthy people across ages. TCRdb recomputed calls from the 5' RACE reads with MiXCR, one row per CDR3 protein. The sample consists of about 650,000 distinct CDR3 sequences, about 32% of them appearing once. The material sequenced was blood. All receptors come from an elderly woman in good health. The CDR3 runs from the conserved cysteine through the conserved F or W. D genes are given only for firm matches.

D gene: NA; CDR3 length: 15; J gene: TRBJ1-5; V gene: TRBV19; CDR3 protein: CASSMGNRYNQPQHF
D gene: NA; CDR3 length: 12; J gene: TRBJ2-5; V gene: TRBV6-2/TRBV6-3; CDR3 protein: CASRAREETQYF
D gene: TRBD2; CDR3 length: 18; J gene: TRBJ2-1; V gene: TRBV20-1; CDR3 protein: CSAPSPTSGRGSYNEQFF
D gene: NA; CDR3 length: 14; J gene: TRBJ2-1; V gene: TRBV6-2/TRBV6-3; CDR3 protein: CASSFLLTGPEQFF
D gene: TRBD1; CDR3 length: 15; J gene: TRBJ1-5; V gene: TRBV11-2; CDR3 protein: CASSLTTGGRQPQHF
D gene: NA; CDR3 length: 14; J gene: TRBJ2-7; V gene: TRBV27; CDR3 protein: CASSWTRSPYEQYF
D gene: TRBD2; CDR3 length: 16; J gene: TRBJ2-5; V gene: TRBV5-1; CDR3 protein: CASSSGGTSVQETQYF
D gene: TRBD1; CDR3 length: 15; J gene: TRBJ1-5; V gene: TRBV12-3/TRBV12-4; CDR3 protein: CASSLDRGRMEPQHF
D gene: NA; CDR3 length: 16; J gene: TRBJ2-5; V gene: TRBV4-2; CDR3 protein: CASSQEMWRGQFEQYF
D gene: TRBD2; CDR3 length: 20; J gene: TRBJ2-5; V gene: TRBV7-9; CDR3 protein: CASSPVPGLAGVKYQETQYF
D gene: TRBD1; CDR3 length: 14; J gene: TRBJ2-5; V gene: TRBV20-1; CDR3 protein: CSATPGTAQETQYF
D gene: TRBD2; CDR3 length: 15; J gene: TRBJ2-7; V gene: TRBV14; CDR3 protein: CASSPGLAGAIQQYF
D gene: NA; CDR3 length: 14; J gene: TRBJ1-4; V gene: TRBV29-1; CDR3 protein: CSVLDTPRGEKLFF
D gene: NA; CDR3 length: 14; J gene: TRBJ2-1; V gene: TRBV20-1; CDR3 protein: CSAPNRPPRNEQFF
D gene: TRBD2; CDR3 length: 16; J gene: TRBJ2-5; V gene: TRBV20-1; CDR3 protein: CSAGAGVAGAQETQYF
D gene: TRBD2; CDR3 length: 14; J gene: TRBJ2-1; V gene: TRBV19; CDR3 protein: CAIALAGGHNEQFF
D gene: NA; CDR3 length: 15; J gene: TRBJ2-1; V gene: TRBV7-9; CDR3 protein: CASSLKTRIWGEQFF
D gene: NA; CDR3 length: 13; J gene: TRBJ2-7; V gene: TRBV9; CDR3 protein: CASSVGGGGEQYF
D gene: NA; CDR3 length: 13; J gene: TRBJ1-5; V gene: TRBV3-1; CDR3 protein: CASSQNLGEPQHF
D gene: TRBD1; CDR3 length: 15; J gene: TRBJ2-1; V gene: TRBV12-3/TRBV12-4; CDR3 protein: CASSLTGASCNEQFF
D gene: NA; CDR3 length: 14; J gene: TRBJ1-1; V gene: TRBV15; CDR3 protein: CATSRGGTPQRAFF
D gene: NA; CDR3 length: 13; J gene: TRBJ2-7; V gene: TRBV7-6; CDR3 protein: CASSLGNRDEQYF
D gene: NA; CDR3 length: 15; J gene: TRBJ1-1; V gene: TRBV11-2; CDR3 protein: CASSPRQVGGTEAFF
D gene: NA; CDR3 length: 12; J gene: TRBJ2-7; V gene: TRBV24-1; CDR3 protein: CATMVESGEQYF
D gene: NA; CDR3 length: 15; J gene: TRBJ1-1; V gene: TRBV30; CDR3 protein: CAWTNPSAGYTEAFF
D gene: NA; CDR3 length: 15; J gene: TRBJ1-6; V gene: TRBV20-1; CDR3 protein: CSAREASSYNSPLHF
D gene: TRBD1; CDR3 length: 14; J gene: TRBJ1-2; V gene: TRBV7-2; CDR3 protein: CASSSGGRAYGHTF
D gene: NA; CDR3 length: 15; J gene: TRBJ2-5; V gene: TRBV12-3/TRBV12-4; CDR3 protein: CASSFLPGSQETQYF
D gene: TRBD1; CDR3 length: 14; J gene: NA; V gene: TRBV10-2; CDR3 protein: CASRGGQAYNEQYF
D gene: TRBD2; CDR3 length: 15; J gene: TRBJ2-7; V gene: TRBV5-5; CDR3 protein: CASSPTSGRYYEQYF
D gene: NA; CDR3 length: 14; J gene: TRBJ1-1; V gene: TRBV3-1; CDR3 protein: CASSQWGGDTEAFF
D gene: NA; CDR3 length: 13; J gene: TRBJ1-1; V gene: TRBV29-1; CDR3 protein: CSGNGRENTEAFF
D gene: NA; CDR3 length: 14; J gene: TRBJ1-2; V gene: TRBV6-2/TRBV6-3; CDR3 protein: CASSPARNSYGYTF
D gene: NA; CDR3 length: 15; J gene: TRBJ2-1; V gene: TRBV5-6; CDR3 protein: CASSPLPRQGREQFF
D gene: NA; CDR3 length: 15; J gene: TRBJ2-1; V gene: TRBV12-3/TRBV12-4; CDR3 protein: CASSRGLAKFNEQFF
D gene: NA; CDR3 length: 15; J gene: TRBJ2-2; V gene: TRBV12-3/TRBV12-4; CDR3 protein: CASSLSGSATGERFF
D gene: NA; CDR3 length: 12; J gene: TRBJ2-5; V gene: TRBV20-1; CDR3 protein: CSAAFTRETQYF
D gene: NA; CDR3 length: 14; J gene: TRBJ2-7; V gene: TRBV12-3/TRBV12-4; CDR3 protein: CASSLEGGFDEQYF
D gene: NA; CDR3 length: 12; J gene: TRBJ2-3; V gene: TRBV6-2/TRBV6-3; CDR3 protein: CASSRSTDAQYF
D gene: NA; CDR3 length: 14; J gene: TRBJ1-1; V gene: TRBV18; CDR3 protein: CASSMKGVGTEAFF
D gene: NA; CDR3 length: 16; J gene: TRBJ2-2; V gene: TRBV3-1; CDR3 protein: CASSRITGSNTGELFF
D gene: NA; CDR3 length: 12; J gene: TRBJ2-2; V gene: TRBV20-1; CDR3 protein: CSAPGGPGELFF
D gene: NA; CDR3 length: 14; J gene: TRBJ1-3; V gene: TRBV5-1; CDR3 protein: CASSLPGSGNTIYF
D gene: NA; CDR3 length: 13; J gene: TRBJ1-2; V gene: TRBV7-2; CDR3 protein: CASSLGQINGYTF
D gene: TRBD1; CDR3 length: 15; J gene: TRBJ1-2; V gene: TRBV7-2; CDR3 protein: CASSLNHRGGGGYTF
D gene: TRBD1; CDR3 length: 16; J gene: TRBJ1-5; V gene: TRBV27; CDR3 protein: CASSLTGTGGNQPRHF
D gene: NA; CDR3 length: 14; J gene: TRBJ1-1; V gene: TRBV10-3; CDR3 protein: CAILAASRDTEAFF
D gene: NA; CDR3 length: 16; J gene: TRBJ2-1; V gene: TRBV5-1; CDR3 protein: CASSLGGRGGSNEQFF
D gene: NA; CDR3 length: 14; J gene: NA; V gene: TRBV18; CDR3 protein: CASSPLGGANEQYF
D gene: NA; CDR3 length: 12; J gene: TRBJ2-7; V gene: TRBV10-3; CDR3 protein: CAISGNTYEQYF
D gene: TRBD2; CDR3 length: 14; J gene: TRBJ2-3; V gene: TRBV6-1; CDR3 protein: CASRNGGGTDTQYF
D gene: NA; CDR3 length: 16; J gene: NA; V gene: TRBV11-3; CDR3 protein: CASSLSGVSSYNEQYF
D gene: TRBD1; CDR3 length: 14; J gene: TRBJ1-2; V gene: TRBV6-1; CDR3 protein: CASSGADRNYGYTF